This TCR beta chain was profiled in a study of blood T cell repertoires in COVID-19. Clones were sequenced by immunoSEQ multiplex PCR, and TCRdb holds only the in-frame ones, with some missing. The data contain some 150,000 clones, under 80% of them singletons. Germline lookup yields CDR1 LGHDT and CDR2 YNNKEL (reference sequence). Trimming cost V 8 bases and J 2 bases; bases outside gene matches: 5. This CDR3 has 15 residues. The receptor comes from a man in his sixties with acute or convalescent COVID-19. Material for sequencing was peripheral blood. This chain links TRBV3-1 (or the pseudogene TRBV3-2) with TRBJ2-2; 10 bases align to TRBD2. CDR3 region: CASGLAGVNTGELFF. In nucleotides, the CDR3 is TGTGCCAGCGGGCTAGCGGGAGTTAACACCGGGGAGCTGTTTTTT.